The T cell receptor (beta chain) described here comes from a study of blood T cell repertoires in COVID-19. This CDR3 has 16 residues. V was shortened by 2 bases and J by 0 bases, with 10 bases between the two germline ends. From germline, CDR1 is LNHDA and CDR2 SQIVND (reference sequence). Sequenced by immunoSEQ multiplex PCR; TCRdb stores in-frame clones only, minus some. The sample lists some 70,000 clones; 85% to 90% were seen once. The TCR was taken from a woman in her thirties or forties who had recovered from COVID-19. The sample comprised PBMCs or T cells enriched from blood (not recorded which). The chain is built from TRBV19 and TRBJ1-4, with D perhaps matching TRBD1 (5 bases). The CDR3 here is CASSIQGRATNEKLFF. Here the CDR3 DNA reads TGTGCCAGTAGTATACAGGGAAGAGCAACTAATGAAAAACTGTTTTTT.